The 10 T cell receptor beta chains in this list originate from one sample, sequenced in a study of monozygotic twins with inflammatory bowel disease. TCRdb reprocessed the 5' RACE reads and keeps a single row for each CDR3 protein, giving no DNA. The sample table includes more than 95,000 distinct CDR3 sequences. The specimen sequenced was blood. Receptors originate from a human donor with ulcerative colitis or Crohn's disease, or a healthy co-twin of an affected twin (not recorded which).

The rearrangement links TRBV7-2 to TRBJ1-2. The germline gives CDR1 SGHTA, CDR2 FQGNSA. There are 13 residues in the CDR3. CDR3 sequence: CASSLAEVAGYTF.

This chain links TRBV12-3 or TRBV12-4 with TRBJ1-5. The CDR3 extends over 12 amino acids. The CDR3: CASKNSNQPQHF.

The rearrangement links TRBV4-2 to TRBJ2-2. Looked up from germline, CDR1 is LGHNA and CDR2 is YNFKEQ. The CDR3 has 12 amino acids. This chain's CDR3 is CASSPRAGELFF.

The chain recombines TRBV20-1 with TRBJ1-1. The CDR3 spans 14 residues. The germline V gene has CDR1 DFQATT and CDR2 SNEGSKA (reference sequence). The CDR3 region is CSAGVDTKNTEAFF.

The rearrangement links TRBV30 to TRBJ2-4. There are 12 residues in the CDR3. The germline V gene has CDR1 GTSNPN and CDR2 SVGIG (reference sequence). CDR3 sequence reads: CAWSADGNIQYF. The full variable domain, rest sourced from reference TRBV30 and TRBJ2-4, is SQTIHQWPATLVQPVGSPLSLECTVEGTSNPNLYWYRQAAGRGLQLLFYSVGIGQISSEVPQNLSASRPQDRQFILSSKKLLLSDSGFYLCAWSADGNIQYFGAGTRLSVL.

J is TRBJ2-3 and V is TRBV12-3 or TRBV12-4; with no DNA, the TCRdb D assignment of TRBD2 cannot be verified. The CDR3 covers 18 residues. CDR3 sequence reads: CASRFLVAGRRGADTQYF.

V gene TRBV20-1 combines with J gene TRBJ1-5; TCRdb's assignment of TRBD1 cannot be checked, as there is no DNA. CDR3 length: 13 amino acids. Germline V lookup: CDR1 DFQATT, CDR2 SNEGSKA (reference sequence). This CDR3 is CSAHRDRNQPQHF.

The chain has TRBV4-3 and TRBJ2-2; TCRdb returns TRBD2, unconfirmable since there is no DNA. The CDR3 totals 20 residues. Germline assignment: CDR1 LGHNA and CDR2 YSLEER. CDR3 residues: CASSQDRLAGGTLNTGELFF.

The CDR3 loop is CASSPTEASLNTEAFF. The rearrangement links TRBV4-3 to TRBJ1-1. CDR1 and CDR2 (germline): LGHNA, YSLEER. CDR3 length: 16 residues.

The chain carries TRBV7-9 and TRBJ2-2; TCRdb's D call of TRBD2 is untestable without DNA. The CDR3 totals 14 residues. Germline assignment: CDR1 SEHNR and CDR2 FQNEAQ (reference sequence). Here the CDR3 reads CASSLGGSAGELFF.